This TCR beta chain was found in a study of cytomegalovirus exposure and HLA in healthy donors. With 60 Vbeta and 13 Jbeta primers, the PCR was carried out. Profiling relied on immunoSEQ multiplex PCR, and the TCRdb table lists in-frame clones only, not all of them. Among under 200,000 clones, approximately 88% were seen once, and the ten largest hold under 1.1%. This clone was detected once. Germline lookup yields CDR1 KGHSH and CDR2 LQKENI. CDR3 length: 13 residues. The trim removed 6 bases at V and 5 bases at J, leaving 0 bases unmatched. The rearrangement joins TRBV18 to TRBJ2-3; the match to TRBD2 covers 12 bases. The sample consisted of PBMCs. The clonotype was recovered from a man aged 25 to 40 in good health and CMV-seronegative. This CDR3 is CASSGLAGDTQYF. The CDR3 DNA reads as TGTGCCAGCTCGGGACTAGCGGGAGATACGCAGTATTTT.